Presented here are 29 T cell receptor beta chains from one specimen sequenced in a study of blood T cell repertoires in COVID-19. Using immunoSEQ multiplex PCR, the repertoire was profiled, and TCRdb retains in-frame clones only, with some absent. In the table there are under 70,000 clones, 80% to 95% of which are singletons. The sample was peripheral blood. The receptors here all came from an elderly man with acute or convalescent COVID-19.

This chain connects TRBV13 to TRBJ1-1; the match to TRBD1 covers 7 bases. Germline values: CDR1 PRHDT, CDR2 FYEKMQ (reference sequence). J was trimmed by 5 bases and V by 6 bases; bases with no gene match: 6. The CDR3 sequence is 13 residues long. The chain's CDR3 is CASRSTGLTEAFF. The CDR3 DNA follows: TGTGCCAGCAGATCGACAGGGTTAACTGAAGCTTTCTTT. The whole variable domain, remainder taken from reference TRBV13 and TRBJ1-1, is AAGVIQSPRHLIKEKRETATLKCYPIPRHDTVYWYQQGPGQDPQFLISFYEKMQSDKGSIPDRFSAQQFSDYHSELNMSSLELGDSALYFCASRSTGLTEAFFGQGTRLTVV.

The chain is built from TRBV19 and TRBJ2-7, with D maybe TRBD2 (6 bases). Trimming stripped 10 bases from V and 2 bases from J, with 12 bases between. The germline V gene encodes CDR1 LNHDA and CDR2 SQIVND (reference sequence). The CDR3 has 12 amino acids. In nucleotides, the CDR3 is TGTGCCACCATGGGGGGAGCCTACGAGCAGTACTTC. Its translation: CATMGGAYEQYF.

The chain combines TRBV7-9 with TRBJ1-2, with 9 bases matching TRBD1. CDR3 length: 14 residues. CDR1 is SEHNR, CDR2 FQNEAQ, per germline (reference sequence). J lost 6 bases, V lost 6 bases, and 8 bases had no gene match. In DNA form, the CDR3 reads TGTGCCAGCAGTACCGGGACAGGGATGGATGGCTACACCTTC. This gives the protein CASSTGTGMDGYTF.

The chain links TRBV9 to TRBJ2-7; no firm D call. The CDR3 consists of 15 residues. CDR1 SGDLS and CDR2 YYNGEE come from the germline V gene. V lost 4 bases, J lost 4 bases, and 18 bases lay in between. As DNA, the CDR3 is TGTGCCAGCAGCCCTTCGGAGTACCCAGCTTACGAGCAGTACTTC. It yields the protein CASSPSEYPAYEQYF.

The rearrangement uses TRBV6-5 and TRBJ1-5, with D possibly matching TRBD1 (5 bases). Germline lookup yields CDR1 MNHEY and CDR2 SVGAGI. The CDR3 runs to 15 residues. V was cut by 7 bases and J by 10 bases, with 23 bases left in between. Written as DNA, the CDR3 is TGTGCCAGCACCGAGGGGTCCGGGACTCAGGATCCCCAGCATTTT. Amino acid sequence: CASTEGSGTQDPQHF.

The CDR3 DNA reads TGTGCCAGCAGCTTACGCTCGGCGGGGGTAAACACCGGGGAGCTGTTTTTT. Protein product: CASSLRSAGVNTGELFF. V and J are TRBV11-3 and TRBJ2-2; TRBD2 agrees at 7 bases. V was pared by 2 bases and J by 2 bases, with 8 bases of the junction left unmatched. This CDR3 region has 17 residues. Germline V gene lookup returns CDR1 SGHNT and CDR2 YENEEA.

This rearrangement joins TRBV12-3 or TRBV12-4 to TRBJ1-4; D is unresolved. CDR3 length: 13 amino acids. Trimming took 3 bases from V and 7 from J, leaving 9 bases between them. Written as DNA, the CDR3 is TGTGCCAGCAGTTTCAGGCAATTTGAAAAACTGTTTTTT. The encoded protein is CASSFRQFEKLFF.

The rearrangement links TRBV25-1 to TRBJ1-2, with unresolved D. CDR1 is MGHDK, CDR2 SYGVNS, per germline. This CDR3 spans 14 amino acids. Trimming shortened V by 2 bases and J by 4 bases, and 11 bases separated the two germline ends. The CDR3 sequence is CASSESGGSYGYTF. CDR3 nucleotide sequence: TGTGCCAGCAGTGAAAGTGGAGGGAGCTATGGCTACACCTTC.

This chain links TRBV5-4 with TRBJ2-7, with 13 positions matching TRBD2. The CDR3 consists of 16 residues. Germline CDR1 SGHNT, CDR2 YYREEE (reference sequence). V was pared by 3 bases and J by 5 bases, with 8 bases of the junction left unmatched. In DNA form, the CDR3 reads TGTGCCAGCAGCTCCGGACTAGCGGGGGCAAAAAACGAGCAGTACTTC. Its protein product is CASSSGLAGAKNEQYF.

The chain couples TRBV6-4 to TRBJ2-7, with a possible D match to TRBD1 (5 bases). The CDR3 length is 14 residues. Trimming stripped 0 bases from V and 0 bases from J, with 6 bases between. Germline CDR1 is MRHNA and CDR2 is SNTAGT. CDR3 loop: CASSDSGDSYEQYF. Written as DNA, the CDR3 is TGTGCCAGCAGTGACTCAGGGGACTCCTACGAGCAGTACTTC.

As to this clone: Other DNA variants within this sample encode the same CDR3. V usage is TRBV6-1 and J usage is TRBJ2-3; D is unclear. Trimming took 2 bases from V and 5 from J, leaving 5 bases between them. Germline CDR1 reads MNHNS; CDR2 reads SASEGT. The CDR3 has 12 residues. The CDR3, as DNA: TGTGCCAGCAGTGAAAGAGGAGATACGCAGTATTTT. Translation: CASSERGDTQYF.

The chain recombines TRBV28 with TRBJ2-3; TRBD1 agrees at 8 bases. Germline CDR1 reads MDHEN; CDR2 reads SYDVKM. There are 15 residues in the CDR3. V shed 6 bases and J 7 bases; nucleotides not matched to a gene: 12. This CDR3 reads CASSPWGTGLNTQYF. As DNA, the CDR3 is TGTGCCAGCAGCCCCTGGGGGACAGGATTAAATACGCAGTATTTT.

This chain joins TRBV29-1 and TRBJ2-7; weak D call: TRBD2 (5 bases). The germline V gene encodes CDR1 SQVTM and CDR2 ANQGSEA. The CDR3 has 12 residues. Trimming removed 4 bases from V and 6 bases from J, with 13 bases in between. The CDR3 DNA sequence: TGCAGCGTTGTTAGAACCCGGGGCGAGCAGTACTTC. Its protein product is CSVVRTRGEQYF.

The chain carries TRBV6-6 and TRBJ1-6; D remains ambiguous. V was clipped by 2 bases and J by 10 bases, with 15 bases between them. Germline loops: CDR1 MNHNY, CDR2 SVGAGI (reference sequence). The CDR3 loop spans 15 amino acids. The CDR3 nucleotides read TGTGCCAGCAGTTACGGAGCCGCCGGGGTATCACCCCTCCACTTT. It encodes CASSYGAAGVSPLHF.

This clone was found once. The CDR3 DNA reads TGTGCCAGCAGAAAAGGAGATCAGCCCCAGCATTTT. Residues: CASRKGDQPQHF. This sequence joins TRBV7-9 and TRBJ1-5; D unclear. CDR1 is SEHNR, CDR2 FQNEAQ, per germline (reference sequence). V was clipped by 6 bases and J by 5 bases, with 8 bases between them. The CDR3 loop spans 12 amino acids.

The rearrangement links TRBV6-5 to TRBJ1-2; 8 bases are shared with TRBD1. Germline loops: CDR1 MNHEY, CDR2 SVGAGI. This CDR3 contains 15 residues. Losses at the gene ends were 6 bases for V and 4 bases for J; bases not matched to a gene: 10. The CDR3 DNA is TGTGCCAGCAGCTCCGGGACAGGACCCGGCTATGGCTACACCTTC. Encoded protein: CASSSGTGPGYGYTF.

This clone was counted once. The J gene is TRBJ1-1, the V gene TRBV5-4, with D perhaps TRBD1 (6 bases). The CDR3 extends over 14 amino acids. Trimming stripped 3 bases from V and 2 bases from J, with 11 bases between. Germline assignment: CDR1 SGHNT and CDR2 YYREEE (reference sequence). CDR3 bases: TGTGCCAGCAGCTCAGGGGCGCGAAACACTGAAGCTTTCTTT. Its translation: CASSSGARNTEAFF.

As DNA, the CDR3 is TGTGCCAGCAGCCCCAGGGAGGGGATGAGAAACACCATATATTTT. Amino acid sequence: CASSPREGMRNTIYF. The chain is built from TRBV28 and TRBJ1-3; the D gene is possibly TRBD1 (5 bases). Germline CDR1 reads MDHEN; CDR2 reads SYDVKM. V lost 6 bases and J 5 bases, leaving 17 bases between the germline ends. The CDR3 is 15 amino acids.

The sample holds one count of this clone. This sequence joins TRBV23-1 and TRBJ1-4; TRBD1 aligns across 7 bases. TRBV23-1 is filed as an ORF, its function uncertain. Unmatched junction bases numbered 9, after V lost 3 bases and J lost 14 bases. This CDR3 comprises 13 residues. DNA of the CDR3: TGCGCCAGCAGTCAGGGCAGGGGGGTGAGGCTGTTTTTT. It translates to CASSQGRGVRLFF.

This sequence joins TRBV7-2 and TRBJ1-6; 9 nucleotides line up with TRBD1. The CDR3 has 15 amino acids. The V and J ends lost 6 bases and 7 bases, in that order; junction bases with no gene match: 7. CDR1 and CDR2 from the germline V gene are SGHTA and FQGNSA. DNA for the CDR3: TGTGCCAGCAGACGGGACAGGGAATCGAATTCACCCCTCCACTTT. Residues: CASRRDRESNSPLHF.

The chain couples TRBV5-1 to TRBJ1-2; the match to TRBD1 covers 7 bases. V lost 2 bases to trimming and J lost 8 bases; unmatched junction nucleotides: 6. This CDR3 is 13 amino acids long. CDR1 and CDR2 (germline): SGHRS, YFSETQ. The CDR3, as DNA: TGCGCCAGCAGCTTTGAGGGGGCGGGCGGCTACACCTTC. Amino acid sequence: CASSFEGAGGYTF. The complete variable domain, with remaining parts taken from reference TRBV5-1 and TRBJ1-2, reads KAGVTQTPRYLIKTRGQQVTLSCSPISGHRSVSWYQQTPGQGLQFLFEYFSETQRNKGNFPGRFSGRQFSNSRSEMNVSTLELGDSALYLCASSFEGAGGYTFGSGTRLTVV.

The chain carries TRBV29-1 and TRBJ2-2; D remains ambiguous. This CDR3 is 13 amino acids long. Germline-derived CDR1 and CDR2 are SQVTM and ANQGSEA. Trimming took 3 bases from V and 1 from J, leaving 6 bases between them. The CDR3 loop reads CSVESQNTGELFF. In DNA form, the CDR3 reads TGCAGCGTTGAGAGTCAGAACACCGGGGAGCTGTTTTTT.

DNA of the CDR3: TGCGCCAGCAGCCCGGGGTTGCCAACTAATGAAAAACTGTTTTTT. It codes for CASSPGLPTNEKLFF. The gene calls are TRBV5-1 and TRBJ1-4; D call uncertain. Germline V gene sequence: CDR1 SGHRS, CDR2 YFSETQ. The CDR3 runs 15 residues. The ends were cut back, 4 bases at V and 0 bases at J, with 10 bases in the middle. The whole variable domain, filled in from reference TRBV5-1 and TRBJ1-4, reads KAGVTQTPRYLIKTRGQQVTLSCSPISGHRSVSWYQQTPGQGLQFLFEYFSETQRNKGNFPGRFSGRQFSNSRSEMNVSTLELGDSALYLCASSPGLPTNEKLFFGSGTQLSVL.

The V call is TRBV18, the J call TRBJ2-7, with D uncertain. V lost 3 bases and J lost 3, with 15 bases in between. The length of the CDR3 is 15 residues. Germline V gene lookup returns CDR1 KGHSH and CDR2 LQKENI. The CDR3 coding sequence is TGTGCCAGCTCACCCCCCTTGGCAGCGAGCTACGAGCAGTACTTC. Translating it yields CASSPPLAASYEQYF.

The rearrangement joins TRBV29-1 to TRBJ1-2, with D possibly matching TRBD1 (6 bases). Germline CDR1 reads SQVTM; CDR2 reads ANQGSEA. This CDR3 has 15 amino acids. V gave up 1 base and J gave up 8 bases, with 20 bases separating them. CDR3 region: CSVEGGASGVGGYTF. Written as DNA, the CDR3 is TGCAGCGTTGAAGGAGGGGCGTCAGGGGTCGGGGGCTACACCTTC.

The chain couples TRBV5-1 to TRBJ1-5, with TRBD1 as a possible D gene (6 bases). The CDR3 runs 15 residues. Germline V gives CDR1 SGHRS, CDR2 YFSETQ. Trimming stripped 4 bases from V and 6 bases from J, with 17 bases between. CDR3 in DNA: TGCGCCAGCAGCCTCCTGGGAGGGGGAGCTCAGCCCCAGCATTTT. It encodes CASSLLGGGAQPQHF. Using reference TRBV5-1 and TRBJ1-5 for the parts outside the CDR3, the full variable domain is KAGVTQTPRYLIKTRGQQVTLSCSPISGHRSVSWYQQTPGQGLQFLFEYFSETQRNKGNFPGRFSGRQFSNSRSEMNVSTLELGDSALYLCASSLLGGGAQPQHFGDGTRLSIL.

The chain has TRBV28 and TRBJ2-5; 8 bases line up with TRBD2. The ends lost 5 bases at V and 5 bases at J; junction bases unmatched: 7. Germline V CDR1 and CDR2: MDHEN, SYDVKM. The CDR3 is made up of 14 amino acids. The DNA of the CDR3 is TGTGCCAGCAGTCCGGGGGGGCCGGGGGAGACCCAGTACTTC. It codes for CASSPGGPGETQYF.

The rearrangement uses TRBV6-6 and TRBJ2-3; 11 bases map to TRBD2. The CDR3 covers 16 residues. Losses at the gene ends were 6 bases for V and 0 bases for J; bases not matched to a gene: 5. Germline loops: CDR1 MNHNY, CDR2 SVGAGI (reference sequence). The CDR3 is CASRVAGGTSTDTQYF. CDR3 bases: TGTGCCAGCAGAGTAGCGGGGGGGACTAGCACAGATACGCAGTATTTT.

The chain is built from TRBV2 and TRBJ2-2, with D tentatively TRBD2 (5 bases). Per the germline V gene, CDR1 is SNHLY and CDR2 is FYNNEI. The V end lost 4 bases, the J end lost 2 bases, and 11 bases lay between the germline ends. The CDR3 is 15 residues long. The CDR3 nucleotides read TGTGCCAGCAGTGGAGACTACCCCAACACCGGGGAGCTGTTTTTT. Encoded protein: CASSGDYPNTGELFF.